These 21 T cell receptor beta chains originate from one sample sequenced in a study of metastatic and nonmetastatic thyroid tumors. TCRdb redid the clone calls on the PCR reads using MiXCR. The sample has about 15,000 clones; roughly 24% are singletons. Every patient was untreated before thyroid surgery. Specimen: tumor tissue. The receptor source for this set is a female donor with papillary thyroid cancer or a benign thyroid nodule (not recorded which). Some clones in this sample may be carry-over from other donors' samples.

The chain combines TRBV3-1 with TRBJ2-3, with D uncertain. Trimming left V 4 bases short and J 0 bases short, with 8 bases between. The V gene's germline CDR1 is LGHDT and CDR2 YNNKEL (reference sequence). The CDR3 totals 14 residues. In DNA form, the CDR3 reads TGTGCCAGCAGCCCCCTCGGAAGCACAGATACGCAGTATTTT. As protein: CASSPLGSTDTQYF.

This clone is medium-sized (0.01 to 0.1%) in the sample. The chain links TRBV7-2 to TRBJ2-7; 8 bases line up with TRBD2. V lost 5 bases, J lost 2 bases, and 8 bases stayed unmatched. The length of the CDR3 is 15 residues. CDR1 is SGHTA, CDR2 FQGNSA, per germline. The CDR3 sequence is CASSPHLAGTYEQYF. The CDR3 nucleotides are TGTGCCAGCAGCCCCCACTTAGCGGGGACCTACGAGCAGTACTTC.

The chain recombines TRBV4-1 with TRBJ2-7; 7 positions agree with TRBD2. J lost 6 bases, V lost 0 bases, and 11 bases had no gene match. Looked up from germline, CDR1 is MGHRA and CDR2 is YSYEKL. The CDR3 runs to 16 residues. CDR3 sequence reads: CASSQDGEGGRFEQYF. Here the CDR3 DNA reads TGCGCCAGCAGCCAAGATGGGGAGGGAGGTCGTTTCGAGCAGTACTTC.

The chain employs TRBV30 and TRBJ2-7, with 9 bases matching TRBD2. The CDR3 spans 13 residues. The V segment lost 3 bases and the J segment 2 bases; nucleotides outside the gene matches: 2. Germline loops: CDR1 GTSNPN, CDR2 SVGIG (reference sequence). The CDR3 nucleotides are TGTGCCTGGAGGACTAGCGGAGCCTACGAGCAGTACTTC. This translates into CAWRTSGAYEQYF.

This clone was observed a few times. The chain is built from TRBV12-3 or TRBV12-4 and TRBJ2-2; the D is unclear. The CDR3 is 12 residues long. Trimming removed 7 bases from V and 5 bases from J, with 8 bases in between. This CDR3 reads CASISQTGELFF. CDR3 bases: TGTGCCAGCATTTCTCAAACCGGGGAGCTGTTTTTT.

The chain combines TRBV20-1 with TRBJ2-7; 9 bases match TRBD1. CDR1 and CDR2 from the germline V gene are DFQATT and SNEGSKA (reference sequence). The CDR3 is 13 residues long. The ends lost 6 bases at V and 0 bases at J; junction bases unmatched: 3. The chain's CDR3 is CSALQGASYEQYF. The CDR3, as DNA: TGCAGTGCCTTACAGGGGGCCTCCTACGAGCAGTACTTC.

This clone came up many times. The rearrangement uses TRBV6-6 and TRBJ2-4; D unclear. Germline V gene lookup returns CDR1 MNHNY and CDR2 SVGAGI (reference sequence). V lost 2 bases and J lost 2, with 13 bases in between. The CDR3 has 16 amino acids. The CDR3 coding sequence is TGTGCCAGCAGTTACCTCGGACCTTCCTCCAAAAACATTCAGTACTTC. It encodes CASSYLGPSSKNIQYF.

This clone was observed a handful of times. The rearrangement joins TRBV19 to TRBJ2-2; 8 bases fit TRBD1. Germline V CDR1 and CDR2: LNHDA, SQIVND (reference sequence). This CDR3 has 14 residues. The J segment lost 7 bases and the V segment lost 7 bases, leaving 8 bases of the junction unmatched. The CDR3 loop reads CASTPDRGHGELFF. The CDR3 region has the DNA TGTGCCAGTACCCCCGACAGGGGTCACGGGGAGCTGTTTTTT.

This clone was seen a few times. The V gene is TRBV28, the J gene TRBJ2-7, with TRBD2 matching 14 bases. Germline trimming cut 5 bases from V and 10 bases from J; bases unmatched to any gene: 10. This CDR3 contains 15 residues. CDR1 is MDHEN, CDR2 SYDVKM, per germline. Here the CDR3 DNA reads TGTGCCAGCAGTCCTGGACTAGCGGGAGGCTACTATCAGTACTTC. As protein: CASSPGLAGGYYQYF.

This chain connects TRBV6-1 to TRBJ2-7; tentatively, D is TRBD2 (6 bases). Germline V gene sequence: CDR1 MNHNS, CDR2 SASEGT. V was clipped by 5 bases and J by 6 bases, with 20 bases between them. The CDR3 length is 15 residues. This chain's CDR3 is CASSRFTIGTGEQYF. The CDR3 coding sequence is TGTGCCAGCAGTAGGTTCACTATCGGGACTGGCGAGCAGTACTTC.

This clone was found many times. The chain uses TRBV18 and TRBJ1-6; weak D call: TRBD1 (5 bases). The germline CDR1 and CDR2 sequences are KGHSH and LQKENI. This CDR3 has 15 residues. V was clipped by 5 bases and J by 7 bases, with 15 bases between them. Here the CDR3 DNA reads TGTGCCAGCTCAATTCGGGACTCTAGGAATTCACCCCTCCACTTT. Encoded protein: CASSIRDSRNSPLHF.

This clone appeared many times. In the same sample, other DNA sequences code for this CDR3. V usage is TRBV3-1 and J usage is TRBJ2-1; 13 positions match TRBD2. This CDR3 spans 19 amino acids. Germline CDR1 is LGHDT and CDR2 is YNNKEL (reference sequence). After removal of 4 bases from V and 2 bases from J, the junction contained 11 bases not matched to a gene. The CDR3 loop reads CASSPYGTSGNHPYNEQFF. In DNA form, the CDR3 reads TGTGCCAGCAGCCCTTACGGGACTAGCGGGAACCACCCCTACAATGAGCAGTTCTTC.

This clone was observed many times. This chain uses TRBV20-1 with TRBJ2-3; D unresolved. The CDR3 extends over 10 amino acids. Germline V gene lookup returns CDR1 DFQATT and CDR2 SNEGSKA (reference sequence). The V end was cut by 8 bases, the J end by 11 bases, with 14 bases between. The CDR3: CSTGSLEQYF. The CDR3 bases are TGCAGTACTGGGTCATTGGAGCAGTATTTT.

This clone is judged medium-sized. The genes are TRBV6-4 and TRBJ2-1; TRBD2 aligns across 7 bases. The CDR3 is 16 residues long. With V trimmed by 5 bases and J by 8 bases, 15 bases remained unmatched. Germline V lookup: CDR1 MRHNA, CDR2 SNTAGT. The CDR3 DNA is TGTGCCAGCAGTCCCGTTGAGCGGGAACCCTGGGATGAGCAGTTCTTC. It specifies CASSPVEREPWDEQFF.

Many counts were recorded for this clone. With a much larger clone just one base away, this may be a read error. The same CDR3 arises from other DNA sequences in this sample as well. The CDR3 is CASSTTGPGTGELFF. The CDR3, as DNA: TGTGCCAGCAGCACCACAGGGCCGGGCACCGGGGAGCTGTTTTTT. The V and J genes are TRBV28 and TRBJ2-2; maybe TRBD1 (6 bases). V dropped 6 bases and J dropped 4 bases, with 15 bases sitting between them. The CDR3 spans 15 residues. Per the germline V gene, CDR1 is MDHEN and CDR2 is SYDVKM.

This clone was counted at least ten times. The gene calls are TRBV6-2 or TRBV6-3 and TRBJ2-5; D may match TRBD1 or TRBD2 (5 bases each). Germline CDR1 reads MNHEY; CDR2 reads SVGEGT. Trimming took off 2 bases at V and 1 base at J, with 14 bases between the two ends. CDR3 size: 16 residues. The CDR3 DNA sequence: TGTGCCAGCAGTTACGGGGGTGGGGCCGCCCAAGAGACCCAGTACTTC. Its translation: CASSYGGGAAQETQYF.

This clone was detected many times. J is TRBJ2-3 and V is TRBV20-1, with 9 bases fitting TRBD2. V lost 6 bases to trimming and J lost 2 bases; unmatched junction nucleotides: 12. CDR1 and CDR2 (germline): DFQATT, SNEGSKA (reference sequence). This CDR3 is 16 amino acids long. CDR3 DNA sequence: TGCAGTGCCGTTAGCGGGAGTAGGCGACACACAGATACGCAGTATTTT. As protein: CSAVSGSRRHTDTQYF.

This sequence joins TRBV7-2 and TRBJ2-1; D ambiguous. This CDR3 is built from 13 residues. Deletions cut 2 bases from V and 10 bases from J, with 12 bases between. Germline-derived CDR1 and CDR2 are SGHTA and FQGNSA. The CDR3 reads CASSLWNYREQFF. The CDR3 DNA reads as TGTGCCAGCAGCTTATGGAACTATCGAGAGCAGTTCTTC.

This clone has ten or more counts. The chain uses TRBV28 and TRBJ2-2, with D unclear. From germline, CDR1 is MDHEN and CDR2 SYDVKM. CDR3 size: 15 residues. V lost 2 bases, J lost 8 bases, and 15 bases lay in between. The CDR3 DNA is TGTGCCAGCAGTTTAACCCCGGCTCTTGGAGGGGAGCTGTTTTTT. Its translation is CASSLTPALGGELFF. The whole variable domain, remainder taken from reference TRBV28 and TRBJ2-2, is DVKVTQSSRYLVKRTGEKVFLECVQDMDHENMFWYRQDPGLGLRLIYFSYDVKMKEKGDIPEGYSVSREKKERFSLILESASTNQTSMYLCASSLTPALGGELFFGEGSRLTVL.

The chain combines TRBV20-1 with TRBJ2-1, with TRBD2 identical over 10 bases. J was trimmed by 5 bases and V by 3 bases; bases with no gene match: 13. The germline V gene has CDR1 DFQATT and CDR2 SNEGSKA (reference sequence). This CDR3 region has 17 residues. The CDR3 region is CSASPLAGCPGNNEQFF. The CDR3, as DNA: TGCAGTGCTAGTCCACTAGCGGGATGCCCCGGCAACAATGAGCAGTTCTTC.

This clone is medium-sized (0.01 to 0.1%) by share. The chain uses TRBV7-2 and TRBJ2-7, with 12 bases lining up with TRBD1. This CDR3 is 14 amino acids long. CDR1 and CDR2 from the germline V gene are SGHTA and FQGNSA. The V gene end was trimmed by 4 bases and the J gene end by 8 bases; junction bases not matched to a gene: 6. The CDR3 protein is CASSSTGTGGKQYF. CDR3 nucleotide sequence: TGTGCCAGCAGCTCGACCGGGACAGGGGGCAAGCAGTACTTC.